This T cell receptor (beta chain) stems from a study of early T cells in non-severe SARS-CoV-2 infection. Background on the study: Sequenced bulk RNA came from whole blood that was unsorted, and chains were unpaired. Study results and limitations: VDJdb matches were skewed toward anti-spike CD8 T cell responses.

Each single cDNA molecule received a unique molecular identifier. TCRdb itself ran the 5' RACE reads through MiXCR, one entry per CDR3 protein. The sample records fewer than 85,000 distinct CDR3 sequences, roughly a sixth being singletons. Per the germline V gene, CDR1 is PRHDT and CDR2 is FYEKMQ (reference sequence). V was pared by 5 bases and J by 4 bases, with 3 bases of the junction left unmatched. The CDR3 consists of 13 residues. Concerning this clonotype: Its antigen is undetermined.

The rearrangement links TRBV13 to TRBJ2-7; 9 positions agree with TRBD1. The material sequenced was whole blood. The sequence derives from an adult who was a healthcare worker with PCR-confirmed SARS-CoV-2 infection or an uninfected control (not recorded which). CDR3 DNA sequence: TGTGCCAGCAGCCCGACAGGGGGATACGAGCAGTACTTC. Translated, it gives CASSPTGGYEQYF.